The present entry profiles one T cell receptor (beta chain) with its context. Under the authors' procedure: Scientists estimated how many nucleated cells there were by amplifying reference gene primers. Assay: immunoSEQ multiplex PCR; the TCRdb copy retains only in-frame clones and omits some. That table gives V, J and clone size, and the DNA gave D and trimming. The sample records some 99,000 clones, roughly 85% being singletons. These data are taken from a study of blood T cell repertoires in COVID-19. Overall study: Material from acute and convalescent COVID-19 was sourced from the United States, Italy and Spain. PBMCs, B-cell-depleted T cells, or T cells provided the cDNA or gDNA that made up the material.

Germline V gives CDR1 MDHEN, CDR2 SYDVKM. The CDR3 runs to 18 residues. V gave up 6 bases and J gave up 0 bases; unmatched junction bases: 12. Sequenced material: peripheral blood. This TCR came from a man aged 70 or older with acute or convalescent COVID-19. V is TRBV28 and J is TRBJ1-5; the match to TRBD1 covers 9 bases. Here the CDR3 reads CASRRDRVGLYSNQPQHF. The CDR3, as DNA: TGTGCCAGCAGGAGGGACAGGGTGGGCCTATATAGCAATCAGCCCCAGCATTTT.